These T cell receptor beta chains were read from a single sample in a study of OX40 agonist ivuxolimab in advanced cancers. Measured with immunoSEQ multiplex PCR; TCRdb has only the in-frame clones, and not every one. Here the sample spans 65,000 to 80,000 clones, about 85% being singletons. Sequencing was performed on CD4+ or CD8+ T cells sorted from blood, taken in a trial of the OX40 agonist ivuxolimab. The receptor set was obtained from an adult with an advanced solid tumor such as melanoma, head and neck, liver or kidney cancer. CDR3s include the opening cysteine and the closing phenylalanine or tryptophan. The D gene is left open where the match is weak. Some rows mark clone size as missing; the rest say once, few, many or name a class of expanded clone.

CDR3 protein: CASQPGLAAYEQYF; CDR3 DNA: TGTGCCAGCCAACCGGGACTAGCGGCCTACGAGCAGTACTTC; clone size: NA; D gene: TRBD2; V gene: TRBV2; J gene: TRBJ2-7
CDR3 protein: CASSSTSGSMDTQYF; CDR3 DNA: TGTGCCAGCAGCTCTACTAGCGGGAGTATGGATACGCAGTATTTT; clone size: NA; D gene: TRBD2; V gene: TRBV7-7; J gene: TRBJ2-3
CDR3 protein: CASSFSGASYEQYF; CDR3 DNA: TGTGCCAGCAGCTTTAGCGGGGCCTCCTACGAGCAGTACTTC; clone size: NA; D gene: TRBD2; V gene: TRBV7-9; J gene: TRBJ2-7
CDR3 protein: CASSQGDPYEQYF; CDR3 DNA: TGTGCCAGCAGCCAAGGTGACCCCTACGAGCAGTACTTC; clone size: NA; D gene: NA; V gene: TRBV14; J gene: TRBJ2-7
CDR3 protein: CASSIMRRDSPYEQYF; CDR3 DNA: TGTGCCAGTAGTATTATGCGGCGGGACAGCCCCTACGAGCAGTACTTC; clone size: few; D gene: NA; V gene: TRBV19; J gene: TRBJ2-7
CDR3 protein: CASSLNRGPYEQYF; CDR3 DNA: TGTGCCAGCAGCCTGAACAGGGGGCCCTACGAGCAGTACTTC; clone size: NA; D gene: TRBD1; V gene: TRBV2; J gene: TRBJ2-7
CDR3 protein: CASSQEGETQYF; CDR3 DNA: TGTGCCAGCAGCCAAGAAGGAGAGACCCAGTACTTC; clone size: NA; D gene: NA; V gene: TRBV14; J gene: TRBJ2-5
CDR3 protein: CASSRGADLVYEQYF; CDR3 DNA: TGTGCCAGCAGTCGCGGGGCGGATTTGGTATACGAGCAGTACTTC; clone size: NA; D gene: NA; V gene: TRBV6-6; J gene: TRBJ2-7
CDR3 protein: CASSLELASSYNEQFF; CDR3 DNA: TGCGCCAGCAGCTTGGAACTAGCGAGTTCCTACAATGAGCAGTTCTTC; clone size: NA; D gene: TRBD2; V gene: TRBV5-1; J gene: TRBJ2-1
CDR3 protein: CASSQDVGLGLADTQYF; CDR3 DNA: TGTGCCAGCAGCCAAGATGTCGGACTAGGTCTCGCAGATACGCAGTATTTT; clone size: few; D gene: TRBD2; V gene: TRBV4-2; J gene: TRBJ2-3
CDR3 protein: CASSPEGSFREQYF; CDR3 DNA: TGTGCCAGCAGCCCCGAAGGGTCTTTTCGGGAGCAGTACTTC; clone size: NA; D gene: NA; V gene: TRBV5-4; J gene: TRBJ2-7
CDR3 protein: CASSLEGGRVEGYTF; CDR3 DNA: TGTGCCAGCAGCTTAGAGGGCGGACGAGTCGAGGGCTACACCTTC; clone size: NA; D gene: NA; V gene: TRBV5-6; J gene: TRBJ1-2